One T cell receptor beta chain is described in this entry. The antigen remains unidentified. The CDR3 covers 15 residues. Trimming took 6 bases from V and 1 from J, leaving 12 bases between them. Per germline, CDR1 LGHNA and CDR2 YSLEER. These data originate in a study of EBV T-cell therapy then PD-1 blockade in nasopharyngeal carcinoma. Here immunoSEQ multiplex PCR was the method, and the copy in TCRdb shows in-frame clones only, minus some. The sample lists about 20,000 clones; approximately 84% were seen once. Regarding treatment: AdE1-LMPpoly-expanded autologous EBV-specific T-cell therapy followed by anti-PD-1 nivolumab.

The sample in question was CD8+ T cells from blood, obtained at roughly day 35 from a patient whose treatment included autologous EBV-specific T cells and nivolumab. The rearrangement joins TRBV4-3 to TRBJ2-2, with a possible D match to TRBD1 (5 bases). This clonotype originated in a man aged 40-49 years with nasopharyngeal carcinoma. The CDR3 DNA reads TGCGCCAGCAGAGGGGCAGGGCTGAACACCGGGGAGCTGTTTTTT. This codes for CASRGAGLNTGELFF.